These 27 T cell receptor beta chains came from one sample sequenced in a study of vaccination effects on CD4 cells after COVID-19. Pools of viral peptides were used by the ViraFEST assay to expand antigen-specific CD4+ T cells ahead of sequencing. On day 10 of culture, CD4+ T cells were separated out. Every participant took two doses of the BNT162b2 or mRNA-1273 vaccine. The table came from immunoSEQ multiplex PCR; TCRdb's copy has only in-frame clones and leaves some out. The sample lists around 81,000 clones, 60% to 80% occurring once. Antigen specificity for these receptors is unknown. Sequencing was performed on CD4+ T cells from PBMCs cultured with HCoV-OC43 spike peptides, taken after COVID-19 vaccination. Subset noted: HCoV-OC43 spike overlapping peptide pool stimulation. The origin of the receptors is a human donor who received a COVID-19 vaccine.

The genes are TRBV24-1 and TRBJ2-1; a weak D match, TRBD1 (6 bases). There are 14 residues in the CDR3. V dropped 1 base and J dropped 4 bases, with 7 bases sitting between them. The germline V gene encodes CDR1 KGHDR and CDR2 SFDVKD. The CDR3 sequence is CATSDFTGYNEQFF. DNA for the CDR3: TGTGCCACCAGTGATTTCACAGGGTACAATGAGCAGTTCTTC.

The V call is TRBV4-1, the J call TRBJ2-3; the match to TRBD1 covers 7 bases. Germline CDR1 is MGHRA and CDR2 is YSYEKL. The CDR3 extends over 17 amino acids. V was clipped by 2 bases and J by 0 bases; unmatched bases: 8. The chain's CDR3 is CASSQTPQGRSTDTQYF. CDR3 bases: TGCGCCAGCAGCCAAACACCACAGGGGCGGAGCACAGATACGCAGTATTTT.

Comment on this clone: Distinct nucleotide sequences in the sample also encode this CDR3. V gene TRBV29-1 combines with J gene TRBJ1-5; D uncertain. Trimming removed 4 bases at V and 0 bases at J, with 4 bases between. Germline CDR1 and CDR2: SQVTM and ANQGSEA. The CDR3 spans 12 residues. DNA of the CDR3: TGCAGCGTTGGGGGTAGCAATCAGCCCCAGCATTTT. It encodes CSVGGSNQPQHF.

The chain couples TRBV7-2 to TRBJ1-1; 11 bases fit TRBD1. CDR1 and CDR2 (germline): SGHTA, FQGNSA. The CDR3 length is 15 residues. V shed 5 bases and J 5 bases; nucleotides not matched to a gene: 7. The CDR3 DNA follows: TGTGCCAGCAGCCTTATGGGACAGGGGGGGACTGAAGCTTTCTTT. It codes for CASSLMGQGGTEAFF.

This chain uses TRBV4-1 with TRBJ1-4; tentative D call: TRBD1 (5 bases). The V and J ends lost 1 base and 7 bases respectively, with 16 bases between them. This CDR3 has 16 residues. Germline V gene data show CDR1 as MGHRA and CDR2 as YSYEKL. The CDR3 coding sequence is TGCGCCAGCAGCCAAGCCGGTCACCTAAGGGGTGAAAAACTGTTTTTT. Amino acid sequence: CASSQAGHLRGEKLFF.

A few counts support this clone. The junction differs from germline at one of its ends, possibly a read error. The same CDR3 arises from other DNA sequences in this sample as well. This rearrangement joins TRBV20-1 to TRBJ2-1, with D unclear. The CDR3 extends over 11 amino acids. CDR1 DFQATT and CDR2 SNEGSKA come from the germline V gene (reference sequence). For the CDR3, the DNA is TGCAGTGCGAGAGCTTACAATGAGCAGTTCTTC. Translating it yields CSARAYNEQFF.

V gene TRBV18 combines with J gene TRBJ1-4, with D uncertain. Per the germline V gene, CDR1 is KGHSH and CDR2 is LQKENI. V lost 0 bases to trimming and J lost 0 bases, with 5 bases between them. The CDR3 runs 15 residues. The CDR3 loop is CASSPPVSTNEKLFF. CDR3 bases: TGTGCCAGCTCACCACCGGTCTCAACTAATGAAAAACTGTTTTTT.

The chain couples TRBV3-1 (or the pseudogene TRBV3-2) to TRBJ1-4; tentatively, D is TRBD1 (6 bases). Germline V CDR1 and CDR2: LGHDT, YNNKEL (reference sequence). This CDR3 has 16 amino acids. V was pared by 3 bases and J by 3 bases, with 14 bases between. The CDR3 coding sequence is TGTGCCAGCAGCCAGGTACAGGGCCGGGCTAATGAAAAACTGTTTTTT. Amino acids: CASSQVQGRANEKLFF.

The chain recombines TRBV5-1 with TRBJ2-1; TRBD1 matches at 8 bases. This CDR3 contains 14 residues. Germline CDR1 and CDR2: SGHRS and YFSETQ. With V trimmed by 4 bases and J by 7 bases, 7 bases remained unmatched. The CDR3 nucleotides are TGCGCCAGCAGCCCAACGGACAGGGTAAATGAGCAGTTCTTC. It codes for CASSPTDRVNEQFF.

The rearrangement links TRBV4-2 to TRBJ2-5; D uncertain. The CDR3 length is 15 residues. V dropped 3 bases and J dropped 1 base, with 12 bases sitting between them. In germline, CDR1 is LGHNA, CDR2 YNFKEQ. The CDR3 reads CASSHSEQIQETQYF. CDR3 in DNA: TGTGCCAGCAGCCACTCCGAACAGATCCAAGAGACCCAGTACTTC.

The chain recombines TRBV12-1 with TRBJ2-1. TRBV12-1 is a known pseudogene. This CDR3 comprises 15 residues. The CDR3: CASHATSTVDDEQFF. Written as DNA, the CDR3 is TGTGCCAGCCACGCGACCTCGACGGTGGACGATGAGCAGTTCTTC.

This chain connects TRBV19 to TRBJ1-4; no firm D call. The CDR3 sequence is 13 residues long. The germline V gene encodes CDR1 LNHDA and CDR2 SQIVND (reference sequence). The V end was cut by 9 bases, the J end by 5 bases, with 13 bases between. As DNA, the CDR3 is TGTGCCAGCGGAAGGCGGATAAATGAAAAACTGTTTTTT. Amino acid sequence: CASGRRINEKLFF.

V gene TRBV5-1 combines with J gene TRBJ2-7; no reliable D call. The CDR3 contains 16 residues. Germline values: CDR1 SGHRS, CDR2 YFSETQ. With 0 bases removed from V and 0 bases from J, the gap between germline ends came to 13 bases. The CDR3 nucleotides read TGCGCCAGCAGCTTGGGGCGAAGGGTCAGCTCCTACGAGCAGTACGTC. Protein product: CASSLGRRVSSYEQYV.

The chain carries TRBV6-1 and TRBJ2-7; D gene unclear. Deletions cut 2 bases from V and 3 bases from J, with 11 bases between. This CDR3 spans 14 amino acids. Germline CDR1 is MNHNS and CDR2 is SASEGT. CDR3 protein: CASSEKWRDYEQYV. The CDR3 nucleotides read TGTGCCAGCAGTGAAAAGTGGAGAGACTACGAGCAGTACGTC.

V usage is TRBV19 and J usage is TRBJ2-5, with D possibly TRBD2 on 6 matching bases. This CDR3 region has 14 residues. The V end was cut by 6 bases, the J end by 3 bases, with 14 bases between. The germline V gene encodes CDR1 LNHDA and CDR2 SQIVND (reference sequence). Here the CDR3 reads CASRPRPGEETQYF. The CDR3 coding sequence is TGTGCCAGTAGACCGCGACCGGGAGAAGAGACCCAGTACTTC.

V gene TRBV7-2 combines with J gene TRBJ1-3; D gene unclear. V lost 0 bases, J lost 0 bases, and 9 bases lay in between. The CDR3 is 16 amino acids. Looked up from germline, CDR1 is SGHTA and CDR2 is FQGNSA. CDR3 DNA: TGTGCCAGCAGCTTAGCGCCGGTGAGCTCTGGAAACACCATATATTTT. This translates into CASSLAPVSSGNTIYF.

J is TRBJ1-3 and V is TRBV2, with D possibly being TRBD1 (5 bases). Germline V gene lookup returns CDR1 SNHLY and CDR2 FYNNEI. This CDR3 comprises 16 residues. Between the trimmed V and J ends, which lost 2 bases and 0 bases, there was a span of 11 bases. The CDR3 spells CASSERGAFSGNTIYF. CDR3 in DNA: TGTGCCAGCAGTGAAAGGGGCGCTTTCTCTGGAAACACCATATATTTT.

This clone ranks as medium-sized. The CDR3 reads CASSPGGLAGELFF. The DNA for the CDR3 is TGTGCCAGCAGCCCCGGGGGACTAGCCGGGGAGCTGTTTTTT. V and J are TRBV7-2 and TRBJ2-2, with TRBD2 matching over 8 bases. CDR1 and CDR2 from the germline V gene are SGHTA and FQGNSA. With 5 bases clipped from V and 6 bases from J, the junction kept 5 bases outside the gene matches. The CDR3 runs 14 residues.

The chain carries TRBV5-1 and TRBJ2-5; possible D gene TRBD1, 6 bases. CDR1 and CDR2 (germline): SGHRS, YFSETQ. Trimming stripped 0 bases from V and 2 bases from J, with 11 bases between. The CDR3 spans 15 residues. For the CDR3, the DNA is TGCGCCAGCAGCTTGGTGGGACACTCTCAAGAGACCCAGTACTTC. It is translated as CASSLVGHSQETQYF.

CDR3 nucleotides: TGTGCCACCAGGATTAACTATAGCGGTGAAAAACTGTTTTTT. Protein: CATRINYSGEKLFF. The V and J genes are TRBV15 and TRBJ1-4; D not resolved. Germline CDR1 LNHNV, CDR2 YYDKDF (reference sequence). V lost 6 bases to trimming and J lost 7 bases, with 15 bases between them. The CDR3 extends over 14 amino acids.

The chain couples TRBV3-1 (or the pseudogene TRBV3-2) to TRBJ1-2; D is undetermined. The CDR3 runs 16 residues. Trimming cost V 1 base and J 6 bases, with 18 bases left between them. CDR1 and CDR2 (germline): LGHDT, YNNKEL (reference sequence). The CDR3 DNA sequence: TGTGCCAGCAGCCAAGCCCTGGTAGGGCGAGGGAATGGCTACACCTTC. Protein: CASSQALVGRGNGYTF.

This chain uses TRBV28 with TRBJ2-5; D gene uncertain. This CDR3 has 13 amino acids. V lost 6 bases and J lost 4, with 12 bases in between. Germline CDR1 reads MDHEN; CDR2 reads SYDVKM. The CDR3 nucleotides read TGTGCCAGCAGCTACAAACACCTAGAGACCCAGTACTTC. This codes for CASSYKHLETQYF.

The gene calls are TRBV29-1 and TRBJ2-3; possibly TRBD1 or TRBD2 for D (5 bases each). V dropped 4 bases and J dropped 4 bases, with 12 bases sitting between them. CDR1 is SQVTM and CDR2 is ANQGSEA in the germline V gene. This CDR3 has 13 residues. The CDR3 DNA reads TGCAGCGTTGTTGGGGGTCAGGCAGATACGCAGTATTTT. This gives the protein CSVVGGQADTQYF.

Only one count was recorded for this clone. The chain couples TRBV15 to TRBJ2-1, with D maybe TRBD1 (5 bases). V was cut by 5 bases and J by 4 bases, with 15 bases left in between. The germline V gene has CDR1 LNHNV and CDR2 YYDKDF (reference sequence). The length of the CDR3 is 15 residues. DNA for the CDR3: TGTGCCACCAGCTCCCAGGGCCAATATTACAATGAGCAGTTCTTC. Protein product: CATSSQGQYYNEQFF.

This clone has only one observation. The rearrangement uses TRBV19 and TRBJ1-3, with 8 bases that match TRBD1. The CDR3 has 12 residues. V lost 5 bases to trimming and J lost 12 bases; unmatched junction nucleotides: 6. The germline CDR1 and CDR2 sequences are LNHDA and SQIVND (reference sequence). CDR3 sequence (DNA): TGTGCCAGTAGTTTCCGACAGGGGTACATATATTTT. It specifies CASSFRQGYIYF.

This chain uses TRBV7-8 with TRBJ1-2; 10 positions match TRBD1. From germline, CDR1 is SGHVS and CDR2 FQNEAQ. The CDR3 totals 13 residues. The trim removed 3 bases at V and 5 bases at J, leaving 0 bases unmatched. CDR3 region: CASSLGQGYGYTF. CDR3 nucleotides: TGTGCCAGCAGCTTGGGACAGGGGTATGGCTACACCTTC.

The chain uses TRBV23-1 and TRBJ2-7; a weak D match, TRBD1 (6 bases). TRBV23-1 is annotated as an ORF whose role is uncertain. The CDR3 consists of 15 residues. Deletions cut 2 bases from V and 3 bases from J, with 14 bases between. The CDR3 coding sequence is TGCGCCAGCAGTCAAAACAGGGTAGGGGACTACGAGCAGTACGTC. Translated: CASSQNRVGDYEQYV.